This entry concerns a single TCR beta chain. Together with a sample-barcoded 5' primer, a J-beta primer mix was included in a second PCR lasting roughly 6 to 12 cycles. TCRdb reprocessed the 5' RACE reads with MiXCR, giving one entry per CDR3 protein. The sample yields 750,000 to 1,000,000 distinct CDR3 sequences, about 29% seen once. This entry is derived from a study of blood T cells in healthy people across ages. These data were likewise used in another study, on T cells of mothers and their children. Per that paper: The study sampled three healthy Caucasian mothers and their six children. An overlap that was slightly higher, though non-significant, was seen in related mother-child pairs versus unrelated pairs.

The receptor was isolated from a woman between 40 and 55 years old in good health. The specimen was blood.

CDR3 sequence reads: CASSQDVTGNQPQHF. CDR3 sequence (DNA): TGCGCCAGCAGCCAAGATGTGACAGGGAATCAGCCCCAGCATTTT. The rearrangement uses TRBV4-1 and TRBJ1-5; 7 bases match TRBD1. This CDR3 contains 15 residues. CDR1 is MGHRA, CDR2 YSYEKL, per germline. The V segment lost 0 bases and the J segment 4 bases; nucleotides outside the gene matches: 3.